These 15 T cell receptor beta chains were all obtained from the same sample, sequenced in a study of T cell repertoires and HLA-DP antigens. Their recognized antigens are unknown. This table comes from immunoSEQ multiplex PCR, and its TCRdb copy is limited to in-frame clones, with some not included. The sample gives 65,000 to 90,000 clones, around four fifths of which show up once; around 1.4% is in the top ten. Sequenced input: CD4+ T cells from PBMCs. The origin of the receptors is a man aged 55 to 69 in good health and CMV-seronegative.

This clone was detected ten times or more. The gene calls are TRBV9 and TRBJ1-5; a possible D gene is TRBD1 (6 bases). CDR1 and CDR2 (germline): SGDLS, YYNGEE. The CDR3 runs 15 residues. Trimming cost V 3 bases and J 1 base, with 11 bases left between them. The CDR3 coding sequence is TGTGCCAGCAGCGCCGCAGGGGAGAGCAATCAGCCCCAGCATTTT. It codes for CASSAAGESNQPQHF.

The V call is TRBV7-3, the J call TRBJ2-3, with 7 bases lining up with TRBD2. The ends lost 6 bases at V and 5 bases at J; junction bases unmatched: 5. The CDR3 runs to 13 residues. Germline CDR1 reads SGHTA; CDR2 reads FQGTGA. DNA for the CDR3: TGTGCCAGCAGTCAACCGGGGGGAGATACGCAGTATTTT. Its translation is CASSQPGGDTQYF.

This chain joins TRBV5-6 and TRBJ2-1; 9 bases line up with TRBD1. The trim removed 0 bases at V and 0 bases at J, leaving 1 base unmatched. Germline lookup yields CDR1 SGHDT and CDR2 YYEEEE. The CDR3 is 16 residues long. CDR3 residues: CASSLGDRVSYNEQFF. CDR3 DNA: TGTGCCAGCAGCTTGGGGGACAGGGTCTCCTACAATGAGCAGTTCTTC.

V is TRBV5-1 and J is TRBJ1-3; 7 nucleotides match TRBD1. The CDR3 covers 16 residues. J lost 0 bases, V lost 0 bases, and 3 bases had no gene match. Germline CDR1 is SGHRS and CDR2 is YFSETQ. CDR3 sequence (DNA): TGCGCCAGCAGCTTGGAAACAGGGGCCTCTGGAAACACCATATATTTT. It translates to CASSLETGASGNTIYF.

This chain connects TRBV30 to TRBJ1-2; D is ambiguous. This CDR3 comprises 12 residues. Trimming left V 8 bases short and J 8 bases short, with 18 bases between. Germline CDR1 and CDR2: GTSNPN and SVGIG (reference sequence). The CDR3 DNA follows: TGTGCCACAAGCCCCGGCGTTTGGGGCTACACCTTC. Translating it yields CATSPGVWGYTF.

This CDR3 reads CASSSSNNEKLFF. CDR3 DNA: TGTGCCAGCAGCTCGAGCAATAATGAAAAACTGTTTTTT. The chain links TRBV7-2 to TRBJ1-4; D is undetermined. The CDR3 runs 13 residues. Germline assignment: CDR1 SGHTA and CDR2 FQGNSA. V gave up 4 bases and J gave up 4 bases, with 7 bases separating them.

V gene TRBV18 combines with J gene TRBJ2-5, with TRBD1 matching 9 bases. Trimming cost V 4 bases and J 5 bases; bases outside gene matches: 5. The V gene's germline CDR1 is KGHSH and CDR2 LQKENI. The length of the CDR3 is 14 residues. The CDR3: CASSQTGGSETQYF. CDR3 nucleotides: TGTGCCAGCTCACAAACAGGGGGCTCGGAGACCCAGTACTTC.

Details on this clone: Its ends do not fully match the called genes, so a read error is possible. The chain recombines TRBV6-6 with TRBJ2-7; D unresolved. This CDR3 has 11 residues. The germline V gene has CDR1 MNHNY and CDR2 SVGAGI (reference sequence). DNA for the CDR3: TGTGCCAGCAGTAACTCCTACGAGCAGTACTTC. It encodes CASSNSYEQYF.

In nucleotides, the CDR3 is TGCGCCAGCACCTGGACAGGGGGGAACACTGAAGCTTTCTTT. Translating gives CASTWTGGNTEAFF. The chain employs TRBV5-1 and TRBJ1-1; 10 nucleotides agree with TRBD1. Germline CDR1 is SGHRS and CDR2 is YFSETQ. The CDR3 length is 14 residues. Trimming took 6 bases from V and 1 from J; bases not matched to a gene: 3. Variable domain in full (rest from reference TRBV5-1 and TRBJ1-1): KAGVTQTPRYLIKTRGQQVTLSCSPISGHRSVSWYQQTPGQGLQFLFEYFSETQRNKGNFPGRFSGRQFSNSRSEMNVSTLELGDSALYLCASTWTGGNTEAFFGQGTRLTVV.

The rearrangement uses TRBV13 and TRBJ2-7, with 7 bases fitting TRBD1. The CDR3 extends over 13 amino acids. V dropped 6 bases and J dropped 2; count of bases not matched to a gene: 4. Germline CDR1 and CDR2: PRHDT and FYEKMQ (reference sequence). The CDR3 reads CASSPGTAYEQYV. The CDR3 DNA reads as TGTGCCAGCAGTCCCGGGACAGCCTACGAGCAGTACGTC.

V and J are TRBV7-8 and TRBJ1-5; D is ambiguous. This CDR3 contains 12 residues. The V end was cut by 6 bases, the J end by 10 bases, with 13 bases between. Germline CDR1 SGHVS, CDR2 FQNEAQ. Written as DNA, the CDR3 is TGTGCCAGCAGTAACGGCGCTTCCCCCCAGCATTTT. Its protein is CASSNGASPQHF.

The V gene is TRBV12-5, the J gene TRBJ1-1; weak D call: TRBD1 (6 bases). CDR1 and CDR2 (germline): LGHNT, FRNRAP. The CDR3 covers 14 residues. The V end was cut by 0 bases, the J end by 1 base, with 6 bases between. The CDR3 spells CASGLVTGNTEAFF. The CDR3 bases are TGTGCTAGTGGTTTGGTGACAGGGAACACTGAAGCTTTCTTT.

The gene calls are TRBV5-4 and TRBJ2-3; TRBD2 matches 9 bases. Trimming at V came to 0 bases and at J to 4 bases, leaving 6 bases not matched to a gene. The CDR3 extends over 16 amino acids. Germline loops: CDR1 SGHNT, CDR2 YYREEE (reference sequence). The CDR3 bases are TGTGCCAGCAGCTTGGGGCTAGCGGGGAGATCAGATACGCAGTATTTT. It is translated as CASSLGLAGRSDTQYF.

This rearrangement joins TRBV5-1 to TRBJ2-2; TRBD1 matches at 11 bases. V lost 4 bases to trimming and J lost 3 bases; unmatched junction nucleotides: 8. The CDR3 contains 17 residues. Germline V CDR1 and CDR2: SGHRS, YFSETQ. The CDR3, as DNA: TGCGCCAGCAGCCGCGGACAGGGGGCGCCGGACACCGGGGAGCTGTTTTTT. Its protein product is CASSRGQGAPDTGELFF.

V gene TRBV7-2 combines with J gene TRBJ2-5; D unclear. Germline V gene data show CDR1 as SGHTA and CDR2 as FQGNSA. The CDR3 has 14 residues. Trimming left V 3 bases short and J 2 bases short, with 10 bases between. The CDR3 region is CASSFFGPQETQYF. CDR3 DNA: TGTGCCAGCAGCTTTTTTGGTCCTCAAGAGACCCAGTACTTC.